The sequence of this T cell receptor beta chain was determined in a study of blood T cells in healthy people across ages. Points from the study as a whole: Naive T cell percentage and TCR beta diversity correlated strongly. TCR beta diversity per million T cells fell roughly linearly with age.

This clonotype occurred a few times. Its antigen is still unknown. Together with a sample-barcoded 5' primer, a J-beta primer mix was included in a second PCR lasting about 6 to 11 cycles. TCRdb reprocessed the 5' RACE reads via MiXCR and lists one record per CDR3 protein. This sample has more than 550,000 distinct CDR3 sequences; about 24% occur once, and the top ten carry 20% to 25%. The donors, healthy Caucasians from Russia, were aged roughly 6 to 95. About 9.9 milliliters of peripheral blood were drawn from each donor. The clonotype was recovered from a man between 70 and 80 years old in good health. Material for sequencing was blood.

This CDR3 reads CATSSGTSYNEQFF. DNA for the CDR3: TGTGCCACCAGCAGCGGGACTTCTTACAATGAGCAGTTCTTC. The J gene is TRBJ2-1, the V gene TRBV15, with D maybe TRBD2 (6 bases). This CDR3 is 14 amino acids long. Germline CDR1 is LNHNV and CDR2 is YYDKDF (reference sequence). Trimming took 3 bases from V and 4 from J, leaving 10 bases between them.